Listed here are 2 T cell receptor beta chains from one sample, sequenced in a study of CD8 T cells in ankylosing spondylitis. Points from the study as a whole: Apparently characteristic of ankylosing spondylitis blood was a TCR beta motif (fewer than 10 highly homologous variants).

TCRdb itself ran the 5' RACE reads through MiXCR, one entry per CDR3 protein. Here the sample spans a few hundred thousand distinct CDR3 sequences, around 8% being singletons. These receptors' targets are unknown. The sequenced sample consisted of blood, either unsorted or a sorted T cell fraction (not recorded which). All receptors derive from a male donor with ankylosing spondylitis.

DNA for the CDR3: TGTGCCACGGGACAGGGAACCGGGGAGCTGTTTTTT. This gives the protein CATGQGTGELFF. This rearrangement joins TRBV24-1 to TRBJ2-2; 9 nucleotides line up with TRBD1. CDR1 KGHDR and CDR2 SFDVKD come from the germline V gene. The CDR3 is 12 residues long. Germline trimming cut 10 bases from V and 5 bases from J; bases unmatched to any gene: 1.

This chain connects TRBV6-2 or TRBV6-3 to TRBJ2-1; D might be TRBD2 (5 bases). The CDR3 spans 12 residues. From germline, CDR1 is MNHEY and CDR2 SVGEGT. V was shortened by 4 bases and J by 7 bases, with 8 bases between the two germline ends. CDR3 in DNA: TGTGCCAGCAGTTCGAGGGCAAATGAGCAGTTCTTC. Its translation: CASSSRANEQFF.